The 14 T cell receptor beta chains below all came from one sample that was sequenced in a study of blood T cell repertoires in COVID-19. This table comes from immunoSEQ multiplex PCR, and its TCRdb copy is limited to in-frame clones, with some not included. The table records approximately 390,000 clones, around 87% of them present only once. Sequencing was performed on PBMCs or T cells enriched from blood (not recorded which). These receptors were obtained from a woman aged 45-60 years who had recovered from COVID-19.

This chain uses TRBV5-1 with TRBJ1-1; D unclear. CDR3 size: 13 residues. V was trimmed by 2 bases and J by 3 bases, leaving 8 bases between them. Germline V lookup: CDR1 SGHRS, CDR2 YFSETQ. The CDR3 protein is CASSLAGDTEAFF. CDR3 nucleotides: TGCGCCAGCAGCTTAGCCGGGGACACTGAAGCTTTCTTT.

V and J are TRBV19 and TRBJ1-2; D uncertain. CDR1 is LNHDA and CDR2 is SQIVND in the germline V gene (reference sequence). The V end was cut by 6 bases, the J end by 7 bases, with 12 bases between. This CDR3 has 12 amino acids. The CDR3 DNA follows: TGTGCCAGTAGGGGCAGTCGAATTGGCTACACCTTC. Translation: CASRGSRIGYTF.

The chain is built from TRBV11-2 and TRBJ2-1; 11 positions match TRBD2. The CDR3 runs 14 residues. Germline trimming cut 2 bases from V and 10 bases from J; bases unmatched to any gene: 4. From germline, CDR1 is SGHAT and CDR2 FQNNGV. CDR3: CASSLPRTSGEQFF. Written as DNA, the CDR3 is TGTGCCAGCAGCTTACCAAGGACTAGCGGGGAGCAGTTCTTC. Full variable domain (missing parts from reference TRBV11-2 and TRBJ2-1): EAGVAQSPRYKIIEKRQSVAFWCNPISGHATLYWYQQILGQGPKLLIQFQNNGVVDDSQLPKDRFSAERLKGVDSTLKIQPAKLEDSAVYLCASSLPRTSGEQFFGPGTRLTVL.

J is TRBJ2-7 and V is TRBV20-1, with 9 bases that match TRBD1. The V gene's germline CDR1 is DFQATT and CDR2 SNEGSKA (reference sequence). This CDR3 spans 14 amino acids. The V segment lost 3 bases and the J segment 6 bases; nucleotides outside the gene matches: 9. The CDR3 region is CSASKGTGSSEQYF. The CDR3 nucleotides are TGCAGTGCTAGTAAAGGGACAGGGTCATCCGAGCAGTACTTC.

The chain links TRBV2 to TRBJ2-7, with D possibly matching TRBD1 (6 bases). CDR1 is SNHLY, CDR2 FYNNEI, per germline. V lost 7 bases, J lost 1 base, and 8 bases lay in between. This CDR3 region has 12 residues. The CDR3 nucleotides are TGTGCCAGCAATACAGGGTCCTACGAGCAGTACTTC. Residues: CASNTGSYEQYF.

The gene calls are TRBV4-1 and TRBJ1-3; D not resolved. V dropped 2 bases and J dropped 0 bases, with 11 bases sitting between them. The CDR3 covers 16 residues. Germline V gene data show CDR1 as MGHRA and CDR2 as YSYEKL. CDR3 nucleotides: TGCGCCAGCAGCCAACAGAAACAGTACTCTGGAAACACCATATATTTT. Protein: CASSQQKQYSGNTIYF.

V and J are TRBV29-1 and TRBJ1-1, with 9 bases matching TRBD1. The germline V gene encodes CDR1 SQVTM and CDR2 ANQGSEA. The junction had 10 bases not matched to a gene; V was cut back by 3 bases and J by 5 bases. This CDR3 has 15 amino acids. As DNA, the CDR3 is TGCAGCGTTGATTCGGGACAGGGAAGTCGAACTGAAGCTTTCTTT. Translation gives CSVDSGQGSRTEAFF.

This clone came up once. The identical CDR3 is also encoded by other nucleotide sequences in the sample. The V and J genes are TRBV7-9 and TRBJ1-1; D gene unclear. Germline CDR1 is SEHNR and CDR2 is FQNEAQ (reference sequence). This CDR3 contains 13 residues. Trimming left V 4 bases short and J 1 base short, with 7 bases between. The CDR3 nucleotides are TGTGCCAGCAGCTCCCGGGAGAACACTGAAGCTTTCTTT. Translated: CASSSRENTEAFF.

The chain carries TRBV5-1 and TRBJ1-1; D is unresolved. The CDR3 runs 16 residues. Trimming cost V 1 base and J 1 base, with 14 bases left between them. The germline V gene has CDR1 SGHRS and CDR2 YFSETQ. This chain's CDR3 is CASSLSSGSGNTEAFF. The CDR3 coding sequence is TGCGCCAGCAGCTTGAGCAGCGGTAGTGGGAACACTGAAGCTTTCTTT.

This chain links TRBV27 with TRBJ1-5, with TRBD1 matching 7 bases. The germline V gene has CDR1 MNHEY and CDR2 SMNVEV (reference sequence). The V gene end was trimmed by 6 bases and the J gene end by 1 base; junction bases not matched to a gene: 6. This CDR3 region has 15 residues. CDR3: CASRGGGASNQPQHF. In DNA form, the CDR3 reads TGTGCCAGCAGAGGAGGGGGCGCGAGCAATCAGCCCCAGCATTTT.

The rearrangement links TRBV11-1 to TRBJ2-7; tentative D call: TRBD2 (6 bases). With 4 bases removed from V and 2 bases from J, the gap between germline ends came to 15 bases. CDR1 is SGHAT and CDR2 is FQDESV in the germline V gene (reference sequence). CDR3 length equals 15 residues. CDR3 protein: CASSSSGLHPYEQYF. Here the CDR3 DNA reads TGTGCCAGCAGCTCCTCGGGACTCCACCCCTACGAGCAGTACTTC. Variable domain in full (rest from reference TRBV11-1 and TRBJ2-7): EAEVAQSPRYKITEKSQAVAFWCDPISGHATLYWYRQILGQGPELLVQFQDESVVDDSQLPKDRFSAERLKGVDSTLKIQPAELGDSAMYLCASSSSGLHPYEQYFGPGTRLTVT.

The genes are TRBV6-6 and TRBJ1-1; D is possibly TRBD1 (6 bases). The germline V and J ends were trimmed by 4 bases and 0 bases, with 15 bases remaining between them. The CDR3 covers 16 residues. From germline, CDR1 is MNHNY and CDR2 SVGAGI (reference sequence). CDR3 region: CASSSHRDLMNTEAFF. CDR3 bases: TGTGCCAGCAGTTCGCACAGGGACCTCATGAACACTGAAGCTTTCTTT.

This sequence joins TRBV3-1 (or the pseudogene TRBV3-2) and TRBJ1-1; D gene unclear. Trimming left V 6 bases short and J 6 bases short, with 17 bases between. Looked up from germline, CDR1 is LGHDT and CDR2 is YNNKEL (reference sequence). CDR3 length: 14 amino acids. The CDR3 DNA is TGTGCCAGCAGGGAAAAGGAGATAACGGCTGAAGCTTTCTTT. Protein: CASREKEITAEAFF.

The rearrangement joins TRBV7-2 to TRBJ1-2; the match to TRBD1 covers 7 bases. The germline V gene encodes CDR1 SGHTA and CDR2 FQGNSA. This CDR3 region has 16 residues. With 6 bases clipped from V and 2 bases from J, the junction kept 12 bases outside the gene matches. CDR3 bases: TGTGCCAGCAGTACGTTAGGACAGGCCAAGAACTATGGCTACACCTTC. Residues: CASSTLGQAKNYGYTF.